The T cell receptor (beta chain) described here comes from a study of T cell responses to AZD1222 COVID-19 vaccine. Study-wide points: Two AZD1222 administrations were followed by greater Spike-specific TCR breadth and depth. The donor cohort was predominantly white British with a female majority, and clonal diversity may have been underestimated.

Profiled with immunoSEQ multiplex PCR; TCRdb holds only in-frame clones, not every one. There are some 100,000 clones in the sample; approximately 90% occur only once, and approximately 1.2% lies in the top ten. For this clone: Its matching antigen is unknown.

The germline CDR1 and CDR2 sequences are SGDLS and YYNGEE. The V end lost 0 bases, the J end lost 4 bases, and 14 bases lay between the germline ends. The CDR3 is made up of 15 amino acids. The sequence was obtained from an adult in good health. The chain joins TRBV9 to TRBJ2-7; D perhaps matches TRBD1 (6 bases). The source material was peripheral blood, sampled on day 0 of AZD1222 vaccination. CDR3 bases: TGTGCCAGCAGCGTAGGAGGGGGTAGACAGTACGAGCAGTACTTC. This sequence encodes CASSVGGGRQYEQYF.